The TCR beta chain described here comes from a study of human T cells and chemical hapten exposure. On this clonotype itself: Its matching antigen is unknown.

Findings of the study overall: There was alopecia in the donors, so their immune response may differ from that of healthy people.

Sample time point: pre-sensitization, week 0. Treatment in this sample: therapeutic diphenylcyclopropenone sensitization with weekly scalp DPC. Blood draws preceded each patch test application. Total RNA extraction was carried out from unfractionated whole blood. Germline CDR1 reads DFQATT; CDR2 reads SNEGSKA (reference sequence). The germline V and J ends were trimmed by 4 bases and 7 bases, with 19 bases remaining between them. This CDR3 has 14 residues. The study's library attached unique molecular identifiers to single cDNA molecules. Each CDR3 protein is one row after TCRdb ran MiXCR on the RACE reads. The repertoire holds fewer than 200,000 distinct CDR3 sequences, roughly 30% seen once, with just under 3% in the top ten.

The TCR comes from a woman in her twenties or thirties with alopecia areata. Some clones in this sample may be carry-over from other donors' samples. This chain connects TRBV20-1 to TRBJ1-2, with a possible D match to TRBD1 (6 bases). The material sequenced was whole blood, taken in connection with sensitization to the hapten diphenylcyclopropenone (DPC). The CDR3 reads CSATGTPNRGGYTF. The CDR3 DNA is TGCAGTGCTACCGGGACACCGAATCGAGGTGGCTACACCTTC.